The source of this TCR beta chain is a study of blood T cell repertoires in COVID-19. Study background: Some COVID-19 samples were acute and others convalescent; all came from the United States, Italy and Spain. The cDNA or gDNA used as material had been derived from T cells, B-cell-depleted T cells, or PBMCs.

This clone appeared a single time. In the authors' methods: Reference gene primers were amplified, and this amplification served to estimate nucleated cell counts. Produced via immunoSEQ multiplex PCR; TCRdb's table is partial and in-frame only. The DNA gave D and trimming, while V, J and clone size come from that table. The sample has about 110,000 clones; about 78% are singletons. Germline CDR1 is MNHEY and CDR2 is SVGAGI. The CDR3 length is 16 residues. The V gene lost 4 bases and the J gene lost 7 bases, with 20 bases spanning the gap. The sequence was collected from a human donor in a cohort sampled during active or convalescent COVID-19. The sequenced sample consisted of peripheral blood. This chain uses TRBV6-5 with TRBJ2-1; the D gene is possibly TRBD1 (6 bases). The CDR3 DNA reads as TGTGCCAGCAGTTCCCCGAGTAGCGAGAGGGGGAATGAGCAGTTCTTC. This sequence encodes CASSSPSSERGNEQFF.